The following is a TCR beta chain sequence with its context. Its antigen is still unknown. Base quality data are lacking; no much larger clone is found one base away. This record comes from a study of tumor and adjacent non-tumor tissue in lung cancer (dated by TCRdb to 2016 to 2019). Describing the broader study: Of the cohort, eleven to twelve patients had adenocarcinoma, 2 had squamous cell carcinoma and 1 had small cell lung cancer. Using bulk TCRbeta repertoires from around 14 lung cancer patients, the study set lung tumor tissue side by side with matched distant non-tumor lung tissue. A total of 95 million to 150 million productive TCRbeta reads were generated by sequencing, corresponding to an average of approximately 4.5 million reads per sample. More than 25 paired specimens, one tumor and one normal lung sample per patient, were profiled by TCRbeta CDR3 sequencing. Ages among the 15 or so patients ranged from roughly 30 to 76 years, there were roughly ten men and 5 women, and disease was at TNM stage I to III.

Results the study describes overall, beyond this receptor: The sequencing platform is not named in the methods, and unique molecular identifiers are not mentioned. Peripheral blood was not sequenced, so blood TCRbeta repertoires in these lung cancer patients were not examined. The cohort had only about 16 patients, and the authors noted that larger samples and more detailed clinical data are needed. A significantly larger cumulative share of the repertoire was made up by the top 100 clones in normal lung than in tumor tissue. Tumor tissue showed significantly higher TCR diversity (inverse Simpson) than normal lung tissue, at roughly 430 vs 170 (P = 0.0075, Mann-Whitney U test). Significantly higher TCR diversity was found in younger patients, and higher tumor TCR diversity was associated with shorter overall and disease-free survival.

Libraries were made using multiplex PCR. The reads were generated on an Illumina HiSeq 2500. TCRbeta libraries were constructed through three rounds of nested PCR with primers (Table S4) according to protocols modified from ARM-PCR. Before sequencing, PCR products in the 200-500 bp range were cut out of the gel and cleaned up using the QIAquick gel extraction kit. The published analysis was carried out like this. Trimmomatic was used to clean the reads, FLASH merged the cleaned reads into complete CDR3 sequences, and MiTCR assigned the sequences to V(D)J germline segments. VDJtools was used to compute clonal diversity as the inverse Simpson's index. A read counted as productive if the sequence was in-frame and lacked a premature stop codon. In TCRdb, the public reads were trimmed at Q25 with fastp and aligned with MiXCR, with productive beta chains retained. Each CDR3 protein gets just one entry, which takes the most common genes and DNA from the rows behind it. The V and J calls reflect TCRdb's pipeline rather than the authors' work. A total of approximately 76,000 distinct CDR3 sequences appear in this sample, less than 75% of them only once. The ten top clones hold 10% to 15% of the sample.

RNA was isolated from bulk unsorted tissue, and RNA quality was assessed with a NanoDrop ND-1000 and an Agilent 2100. Newly diagnosed lung cancer patients without prior chemotherapy who had been admitted for thoracic surgery in China between August and November 2014 were enrolled as donors. The study excluded patients who had received radiotherapy or chemotherapy before or who had another cancer at the same time. Surgical tissue pieces of about 1-2.1 cm3 were preserved in RNAlater solution and stored at -80 °C until use. V loses 2 bases, J loses 13 bases, and the germline ends lie 24 bases apart. Via the germline V gene (reference sequence), CDR1 is SGHAT and CDR2 FQDESV. CDR3 length: 15 amino acids, cysteine to phenylalanine. Solely the CDR3 DNA is kept, with 45 bases framed from the first base.

The sequence joins TRBV11-1 to TRBJ2-7; TRBD2 is a possible D gene, resting on 5 matching bases. The clonotype originates from a woman in her seventies with non-small cell lung cancer. Source material: lung tumor tissue. The sequenced DNA: TGTGCCAGCAGCTTAACGGGGTCCGAAACCTACGAGGAATACTTC. It is translated as CASSLTGSETYEEYF.